This T cell receptor (beta chain) was identified in a study of response to subunit inactivated influenza vaccine. Points from the study as a whole: Each seasonal influenza vaccination, the authors suggested, recruits few new T cells.

The table lists this clonotype with many counts. Antigen unknown. TCRdb re-analysed the RT-PCR reads in MiXCR, keeping a single row per CDR3 protein. The repertoire holds around 490,000 distinct CDR3 sequences, with approximately 7.6% as singletons. V lost 3 bases, J lost 1 base, and 14 bases lay in between. CDR3 length equals 16 residues. CDR1 is SGHRS, CDR2 YFSETQ, per germline. The sequences come from PBMCs from blood, collected about 23 months after vaccination. V and J are TRBV5-1 and TRBJ2-4; D might be TRBD1 or TRBD2, each matching 5 bases. This receptor was obtained from a man in his fifties or sixties who received an inactivated influenza vaccine. The CDR3 sequence: CASSSLGEGAKNIQYF. Here the CDR3 DNA reads TGCGCCAGCAGCTCTCTAGGAGAGGGGGCCAAAAACATTCAGTACTTC.